A selection of T cell receptor beta chains follows, all from one sample in a study of cytomegalovirus exposure and HLA in healthy donors. TCRdb keeps only in-frame clones here, not all; method: immunoSEQ multiplex PCR. This sample has 130,000 to 150,000 clones; about 73% occur once, and the top ten carry 2.5% to 3.5%. Specimen: PBMCs. These receptors were collected from a man aged 40-50 years in good health and CMV-seropositive. Both conserved end residues are part of each CDR3. Rows give clone size only sometimes, using once, few, many, or a class for an expanded clone.

j_call: TRBJ1-5
clone_size: -
v_call: TRBV30
cdr3_aa: CAWSVPGSEQPQHF

j_call: -
clone_size: -
v_call: TRBV7-2
cdr3_aa: CASSPGGTSVYEQYF

j_call: TRBJ2-3
clone_size: -
v_call: TRBV5-4
cdr3_aa: CASSWTGGTDTQYF

j_call: TRBJ2-3
clone_size: -
v_call: TRBV7-2
cdr3_aa: CASTPGGYSTDTQYF

j_call: TRBJ2-3
clone_size: -
v_call: TRBV9
cdr3_aa: CASSVGLAGSDTQYF

j_call: TRBJ1-3
clone_size: many
v_call: TRBV6-5
cdr3_aa: CASSYTWSTGNTIYF

j_call: TRBJ2-7
clone_size: -
v_call: TRBV28
cdr3_aa: CASSLSPGTGYEQYF

j_call: TRBJ1-2
clone_size: -
v_call: TRBV4-3
cdr3_aa: CASSQDLRQSNYGYTF

j_call: TRBJ2-7
clone_size: -
v_call: TRBV4-3
cdr3_aa: CASSSDRGREQYF

j_call: TRBJ2-1
clone_size: -
v_call: TRBV7-9
cdr3_aa: CASSYPLAGAPGGYNEQFF

j_call: TRBJ2-7
clone_size: -
v_call: TRBV5-6
cdr3_aa: CASSWDRASYEQYF

j_call: TRBJ1-6
clone_size: few
v_call: TRBV6-1
cdr3_aa: CASSGQKIDNSPLHF

j_call: TRBJ1-5
clone_size: -
v_call: TRBV6-1
cdr3_aa: CASSTLSGGQPQHF

j_call: TRBJ2-6
clone_size: -
v_call: TRBV7-2
cdr3_aa: CASSPRGKAGANVLTF

j_call: TRBJ1-4
clone_size: -
v_call: TRBV7-9
cdr3_aa: CSSSPQGRNEKLFF

j_call: TRBJ2-3
clone_size: -
v_call: TRBV19
cdr3_aa: CASSMLGRGADTQYF

j_call: TRBJ1-2
clone_size: -
v_call: TRBV4-3
cdr3_aa: CASSQGDRAYGYTF

j_call: TRBJ2-1
clone_size: -
v_call: TRBV13
cdr3_aa: CASSLELGGTVGSEQFF

j_call: TRBJ2-7
clone_size: -
v_call: TRBV11-1
cdr3_aa: CASSPGHYGQYF

j_call: TRBJ1-2
clone_size: -
v_call: TRBV30
cdr3_aa: CAWSAVWGGYTF

j_call: TRBJ2-4
clone_size: -
v_call: TRBV20-1
cdr3_aa: CSARSSIQYF

j_call: TRBJ1-5
clone_size: -
v_call: TRBV6-1
cdr3_aa: CASSERSGGNQPQHF

j_call: TRBJ2-1
clone_size: -
v_call: TRBV5-5
cdr3_aa: CASSLGQGISYNEQFF

j_call: TRBJ2-5
clone_size: -
v_call: TRBV18
cdr3_aa: CASSPGTGQETQYF

j_call: TRBJ2-3
clone_size: -
v_call: TRBV9
cdr3_aa: CASSVDPAGGEVTDTQYF

j_call: TRBJ2-2
clone_size: -
v_call: TRBV7-3
cdr3_aa: CASSLASATGELFF

j_call: TRBJ2-5
clone_size: -
v_call: TRBV5-1
cdr3_aa: CASSLGGLGVQETQYF

j_call: TRBJ1-1
clone_size: few
v_call: TRBV4-1
cdr3_aa: CASSQETGGLNTEAFF

j_call: TRBJ1-3
clone_size: -
v_call: TRBV4-1
cdr3_aa: CASSQEQGLSGNTIYF

j_call: TRBJ2-3
clone_size: -
v_call: TRBV4-3
cdr3_aa: CASSFGLAGGLTDTQYF

j_call: TRBJ1-5
clone_size: -
v_call: TRBV2
cdr3_aa: CASTRDRGFQPQHF

j_call: TRBJ1-5
clone_size: -
v_call: TRBV6-6
cdr3_aa: CASTRGGGQPQHF

j_call: TRBJ1-2
clone_size: -
v_call: TRBV28
cdr3_aa: CASSPAQGKGANYGYTF

j_call: TRBJ2-3
clone_size: -
v_call: TRBV19
cdr3_aa: CASRRVSGRAGADTQYF

j_call: TRBJ2-7
clone_size: -
v_call: TRBV5-1
cdr3_aa: CASSLALAGIYEQYF

j_call: TRBJ1-1
clone_size: once
v_call: TRBV6-5
cdr3_aa: CASSPEGVGDTEAFF

j_call: TRBJ2-5
clone_size: once
v_call: TRBV29-1
cdr3_aa: CSPSGTLKKTQYF

j_call: TRBJ2-2
clone_size: -
v_call: TRBV7-3
cdr3_aa: CASSQGANGELFF

j_call: TRBJ1-1
clone_size: -
v_call: TRBV5-1
cdr3_aa: CASIGGATEAFF

j_call: TRBJ1-2
clone_size: -
v_call: TRBV7-9
cdr3_aa: CASSLNSNNYGYTF